Presented here are 28 T cell receptor beta chains from one specimen sequenced in a study of blood T cell repertoires in COVID-19 (TCRdb year 2020). To prepare the library, the immunoSEQ multiplex PCR assay was applied. TCRdb re-hosts the immuneACCESS table, in-frame sequences only. Its copies lack some clones; in the studies checked, an unresolved V gene accounts for under half of them, and the cause for the rest is not known. In all, the sample holds hundreds of thousands of clones, and about 90% of those were seen once. Together, the top ten hold approximately 3.1% of the sample. The sequenced sample was PBMCs or T cells enriched from blood (not recorded which). These receptors all come from a woman under 40 who had recovered from COVID-19.

The chain links TRBV29-1 to TRBJ2-7, with D possibly matching TRBD2 (5 bases). CDR3 length equals 14 residues. The germline gives CDR1 SQVTM, CDR2 ANQGSEA. V lost 4 bases, J lost 2 bases, and 15 bases lay in between. The CDR3 sequence is CSVGEGERTYEQYF. CDR3 in DNA: TGCAGCGTTGGGGAAGGAGAGCGGACCTACGAGCAGTACTTC.

This chain joins TRBV28 and TRBJ2-2; D is uncertain. CDR3 length: 13 amino acids. Per the germline V gene, CDR1 is MDHEN and CDR2 is SYDVKM. V dropped 8 bases and J dropped 1 base, with 8 bases sitting between them. The CDR3 region is CASGVMNTGELFF. CDR3 DNA sequence: TGTGCCAGCGGAGTTATGAACACCGGGGAGCTGTTTTTT.

This chain connects TRBV6-5 to TRBJ2-7, with D maybe TRBD1 (5 bases). Germline-derived CDR1 and CDR2 are MNHEY and SVGAGI. This CDR3 comprises 15 residues. V gave up 6 bases and J gave up 0 bases, with 15 bases separating them. Here the CDR3 reads CASRTGPVLSYEQYF. CDR3 DNA sequence: TGTGCCAGCAGAACAGGTCCCGTACTCTCCTACGAGCAGTACTTC.

This clone was seen once. V usage is TRBV5-1 and J usage is TRBJ2-7, with TRBD2 matching over 10 bases. This CDR3 is built from 14 residues. The germline gives CDR1 SGHRS, CDR2 YFSETQ. The J segment lost 2 bases and the V segment lost 4 bases, leaving 3 bases of the junction unmatched. CDR3 DNA: TGCGCCAGCAGCCCCAGCGGGAGGGCCTACGAGCAGTACTTC. Protein product: CASSPSGRAYEQYF.

V gene TRBV27 combines with J gene TRBJ2-5; the D gene is possibly TRBD1 (6 bases). Germline V gene lookup returns CDR1 MNHEY and CDR2 SMNVEV (reference sequence). The CDR3 totals 15 residues. The germline V and J ends were trimmed by 2 bases and 2 bases, with 12 bases remaining between them. CDR3: CASSLAPGQQETQYF. DNA of the CDR3: TGTGCCAGCAGTTTAGCCCCGGGACAACAAGAGACCCAGTACTTC.

This chain connects TRBV7-3 to TRBJ2-1, with TRBD2 matching over 12 bases. The germline V gene has CDR1 SGHTA and CDR2 FQGTGA. With V trimmed by 4 bases and J by 9 bases, 7 bases remained unmatched. The CDR3 covers 15 residues. The CDR3 loop reads CASSYSSGGAAEQFF. For the CDR3, the DNA is TGTGCCAGCAGCTACTCTAGCGGGGGGGCCGCTGAGCAGTTCTTC. The full variable domain, completed using reference TRBV7-3 and TRBJ2-1, is GAGVSQTPSNKVTEKGKYVELRCDPISGHTALYWYRQSLGQGPEFLIYFQGTGAADDSGLPNDRFFAVRPEGSVSTLKIQRTERGDSAVYLCASSYSSGGAAEQFFGPGTRLTVL.

This clone was seen a single time. The chain joins TRBV27 to TRBJ1-4; no clear D gene. The V gene lost 4 bases and the J gene lost 7 bases, with 13 bases spanning the gap. Per the germline V gene, CDR1 is MNHEY and CDR2 is SMNVEV (reference sequence). This CDR3 comprises 14 residues. DNA of the CDR3: TGTGCCAGCAGTTCGGACTCGGAAGGTGAAAAACTGTTTTTT. It translates to CASSSDSEGEKLFF.

The chain is built from TRBV9 and TRBJ2-1; 11 positions agree with TRBD1. J was trimmed by 7 bases and V by 2 bases; bases with no gene match: 5. CDR3 length: 15 residues. Germline V CDR1 and CDR2: SGDLS, YYNGEE. CDR3: CASSVGQGAINEQFF. The CDR3, as DNA: TGTGCCAGCAGCGTCGGACAGGGGGCGATTAATGAGCAGTTCTTC.

This clone was detected only once. The chain has TRBV4-1 and TRBJ2-3; TRBD2 might be the D (6 bases). CDR1 is MGHRA and CDR2 is YSYEKL in the germline V gene. This CDR3 is built from 14 residues. V was trimmed by 2 bases and J by 2 bases, leaving 8 bases between them. DNA for the CDR3: TGCGCCAGCAGCCAACGGGGGTCCACAGATACGCAGTATTTT. Its protein is CASSQRGSTDTQYF.

The chain has TRBV5-8 and TRBJ2-7; 8 bases are a match to TRBD1. Germline assignment: CDR1 SGHTS and CDR2 YDEGEE. The CDR3 loop spans 15 amino acids. The J segment lost 3 bases and the V segment lost 4 bases, leaving 9 bases of the junction unmatched. The CDR3 bases are TGTGCCAGCAGCCCAGGACGGACAGGGTACTACGAGCAGTACTTC. Its protein is CASSPGRTGYYEQYF.

The genes are TRBV4-1 and TRBJ1-1, with D unresolved. The CDR3 is made up of 14 amino acids. Trimming took 1 base from V and 5 from J, leaving 11 bases between them. Germline V lookup: CDR1 MGHRA, CDR2 YSYEKL. The CDR3 protein is CASSQGRLGTEAFF. DNA of the CDR3: TGCGCCAGCAGCCAAGGTCGCCTAGGAACTGAAGCTTTCTTT.

This chain uses TRBV7-9 with TRBJ2-2, with D maybe TRBD1 (7 bases). The CDR3 has 16 amino acids. Germline V gene data show CDR1 as SEHNR and CDR2 as FQNEAQ (reference sequence). Trimming cost V 8 bases and J 4 bases, with 20 bases left between them. In nucleotides, the CDR3 is TGTGCCAGCTGGCGTGCGAGACAGGGAGGCACCGGGGAGCTGTTTTTT. Its protein is CASWRARQGGTGELFF.

A word on this clone: Other DNA sequences in the sample encode the same CDR3. Here the CDR3 DNA reads TGTGCCAGTAGTATAGATCGGGGAACAGGGGGCATCGGAACTAATGAAAAACTGTTTTTT. It encodes CASSIDRGTGGIGTNEKLFF. This chain joins TRBV19 and TRBJ1-4, with TRBD1 matching 9 bases. V lost 0 bases to trimming and J lost 1 base; unmatched junction nucleotides: 12. The CDR3 extends over 20 amino acids. Per the germline V gene, CDR1 is LNHDA and CDR2 is SQIVND (reference sequence).

The CDR3 loop is CASSKARLVTSYNEQFF. Written as DNA, the CDR3 is TGTGCCAGCAGCAAAGCGCGACTAGTGACCTCCTACAATGAGCAGTTCTTC. The gene calls are TRBV21-1 and TRBJ2-1; TRBD2, the D gene given by the table, was not confirmed from the DNA. TRBV21-1 corresponds to a pseudogene. The CDR3 length is 17 residues.

The V and J genes are TRBV7-6 and TRBJ2-1; possibly TRBD1 for D (6 bases). This CDR3 region has 16 residues. Germline values: CDR1 SGHVS, CDR2 FNYEAQ. The V end lost 3 bases, the J end lost 0 bases, and 12 bases lay between the germline ends. The CDR3 loop reads CASSFLTGDSYNEQFF. The CDR3 DNA reads as TGTGCCAGCAGCTTCCTGACAGGAGACTCCTACAATGAGCAGTTCTTC.

CDR3 residues: CASSQVGGESTQYF. CDR3 sequence (DNA): TGCGCCAGCAGCCAAGTGGGAGGGGAGAGCACCCAGTACTTC. The chain combines TRBV4-1 with TRBJ2-5; 7 nucleotides align to TRBD2. The CDR3 consists of 14 residues. The V segment lost 1 base and the J segment 8 bases; nucleotides outside the gene matches: 7. Germline V gives CDR1 MGHRA, CDR2 YSYEKL.

The chain links TRBV6-5 to TRBJ2-5; D call uncertain. The V gene lost 8 bases and the J gene lost 5 bases, with 12 bases spanning the gap. Germline CDR1 reads MNHEY; CDR2 reads SVGAGI. This CDR3 contains 12 residues. The CDR3 sequence is CASRPGYETQYF. The CDR3 DNA sequence: TGTGCCAGCCGGCCAGGATACGAGACCCAGTACTTC.

The V call is TRBV6-5, the J call TRBJ2-2; 9 bases align to TRBD2. J lost 4 bases, V lost 7 bases, and 4 bases had no gene match. Germline assignment: CDR1 MNHEY and CDR2 SVGAGI. The CDR3 spans 14 residues. Here the CDR3 DNA reads TGTGCCAGCATAAGACTAGCGGCCACCGGGGAGCTGTTTTTT. Translated, it gives CASIRLAATGELFF.

The chain recombines TRBV27 with TRBJ2-7; D remains ambiguous. Germline lookup yields CDR1 MNHEY and CDR2 SMNVEV (reference sequence). The CDR3 loop spans 14 amino acids. Trimming removed 6 bases at V and 2 bases at J, with 14 bases between. For the CDR3, the DNA is TGTGCCAGCAGCGGCGGCGGTAGGACCTACGAGCAGTACTTC. This encodes CASSGGGRTYEQYF.

As concerns this clone: Likely a read error: the CDR3 ends without its conserved phenylalanine or tryptophan. The DNA is omitted, as the CDR3 cannot be located on it reliably, and the CDR3 follows TCRdb's listing. The J gene is TRBJ1-2, the V gene TRBV2. Germline V lookup: CDR1 SNHLY, CDR2 FYNNEI. Both ends counted, the CDR3 spans 12 residues. CDR3 in amino acids: CASSEAKGAFSP.

This chain links TRBV10-2 with TRBJ1-2; 9 bases align to TRBD1. V lost 3 bases, J lost 0 bases, and 5 bases stayed unmatched. Germline-derived CDR1 and CDR2 are WSHSY and SAAADI. This CDR3 is 16 amino acids long. DNA for the CDR3: TGCGCCAGCAGTGAACAGGACAGGGGAGCTAACTATGGCTACACCTTC. Translation: CASSEQDRGANYGYTF.

The chain is built from TRBV2 and TRBJ1-1; 7 positions match TRBD1. Trimming at V came to 6 bases and at J to 1 base, leaving 11 bases not matched to a gene. Germline V CDR1 and CDR2: SNHLY, FYNNEI. This CDR3 is built from 16 residues. In DNA form, the CDR3 reads TGTGCCAGCAGCACTAACAGGGGATTTGGGAACACTGAAGCTTTCTTT. It translates to CASSTNRGFGNTEAFF.

J is TRBJ1-6 and V is TRBV25-1; the match to TRBD1 covers 9 bases. Germline-derived CDR1 and CDR2 are MGHDK and SYGVNS. CDR3 size: 16 residues. V was pared by 4 bases and J by 3 bases, with 4 bases of the junction left unmatched. The CDR3 nucleotides read TGTGCCAGCAGTGGTCAGGGACAGGGCTATAATTCACCCCTCCACTTT. This translates into CASSGQGQGYNSPLHF.

This sequence joins TRBV6-5 and TRBJ1-2, with D maybe TRBD1 (6 bases). The CDR3 consists of 14 residues. Germline V gene lookup returns CDR1 MNHEY and CDR2 SVGAGI. Trimming left V 7 bases short and J 3 bases short, with 15 bases between. The CDR3 region has the DNA TGTGCCAGCACCCCGGGACAACCATACTATGGCTACACCTTC. It encodes CASTPGQPYYGYTF.

V and J are TRBV5-1 and TRBJ2-7; 8 bases align to TRBD2. The CDR3 is made up of 16 amino acids. Per the germline V gene, CDR1 is SGHRS and CDR2 is YFSETQ. Losses at the gene ends were 5 bases for V and 3 bases for J; bases not matched to a gene: 13. In DNA form, the CDR3 reads TGCGCCAGCAGTCCCGGTGGGAGCGGGAGTATCTACGAGCAGTACTTC. Translated: CASSPGGSGSIYEQYF.

V gene TRBV28 combines with J gene TRBJ1-2, with D unresolved. Trimming removed 2 bases at V and 11 bases at J, with 12 bases between. Germline V lookup: CDR1 MDHEN, CDR2 SYDVKM. This CDR3 comprises 12 residues. The CDR3 nucleotides are TGTGCCAGCAGTTTACGGCTTATGAGGTACACCTTC. Encoded protein: CASSLRLMRYTF.

The chain combines TRBV28 with TRBJ2-6, with D possibly TRBD1 on 6 matching bases. The CDR3 has 15 amino acids. Germline V gene data show CDR1 as MDHEN and CDR2 as SYDVKM. The V end was cut by 7 bases, the J end by 0 bases, with 10 bases between. The CDR3 DNA follows: TGTGCCAGCAATGGACAGAGCTCTGGGGCCAACGTCCTGACTTTC. It specifies CASNGQSSGANVLTF.

Remarks on this clone: This may come from a read error, since a much larger clone is one base off. V gene TRBV30 combines with J gene TRBJ1-6, with 8 positions matching TRBD1. The germline V gene encodes CDR1 GTSNPN and CDR2 SVGIG (reference sequence). J lost 0 bases, V lost 8 bases, and 6 bases had no gene match. The length of the CDR3 is 15 residues. For the CDR3, the DNA is TGTGCCAGTAGGACAGGGAGCTCCTATAATTCACCCCTCCACTTT. Its protein is CASRTGSSYNSPLHF.